One sample yielded the 32 T cell receptor beta chains listed below, sequenced in a study of T-cell memory formation after mild COVID-19 (dated by TCRdb to the early 2020s). The library was built by means of 5' RACE. TCRdb lists the instrument as Illumina NovaSeq 6000. TCRdb took the public reads, trimmed them with fastp at Q25, ran MiXCR for clone calling and kept in-frame beta chains. Every distinct CDR3 protein forms one entry, paired with its most common genes and DNA. For this sample the table gives around 300,000 distinct CDR3 sequences, of which 12% to 15% were detected only once. The leading ten clones occupy 20% to 25% of the sample. The specimen sequenced was PBMCs or a T cell subset sorted from them (not recorded which). These receptors were obtained from a man aged 18 to 29 who had mild COVID-19 (a few samples of this study predate the infection). The sample titles of this study are shuffled in the database, so cell type and time point are left out; the donor was told from shared clones.

V and J are TRBV2 and TRBJ2-7; TRBD1 or TRBD2 may be the D gene (6 bases each). Germline V gene data show CDR1 as SNHLY and CDR2 as FYNNEI. V lost 7 bases and J lost 0, with 16 bases in between. The CDR3 covers 15 residues. CDR3 region: CASTERGRTSYEQYF. CDR3 DNA sequence: TGTGCCAGCACAGAACGGGGGCGAACCTCCTACGAGCAGTACTTC. Complete variable domain (other parts from reference TRBV2 and TRBJ2-7): EPEVTQTPSHQVTQMGQEVILRCVPISNHLYFYWYRQILGQKVEFLVSFYNNEISEKSEIFDDQFSVERPDGSNFTLKIRSTKLEDSAMYFCASTERGRTSYEQYFGPGTRLTVT.

This chain links TRBV6-2 or TRBV6-3 with TRBJ1-1; D perhaps matches TRBD1 (6 bases). V lost 4 bases to trimming and J lost 4 bases, with 19 bases between them. This CDR3 is built from 16 residues. Per the germline V gene, CDR1 is MNHEY and CDR2 is SVGEGT. The CDR3 is CASSSPVQGPRTEAFF. CDR3 in DNA: TGTGCCAGCAGTTCCCCAGTTCAGGGGCCACGCACTGAAGCTTTCTTT.

Notes on this clonotype: At one boundary the junction diverges from the germline segment, which might be a read error. The chain recombines TRBV15 with TRBJ1-5; a possible D gene is TRBD1 (5 bases). The germline CDR1 and CDR2 sequences are LNHNV and YYDKDF (reference sequence). There are 15 residues in the CDR3. The CDR3 is CANSREWGGDQPQHF. The DNA for the CDR3 is TGTGCCAACAGCAGAGAATGGGGCGGTGATCAGCCCCAGCATTTT.

This clonotype was found a few times. J is TRBJ2-7 and V is TRBV5-1; no reliable D call. The V end lost 0 bases, the J end lost 7 bases, and 11 bases lay between the germline ends. Germline CDR1 reads SGHRS; CDR2 reads YFSETQ. The CDR3 contains 13 residues. This CDR3 is CASSLVPSDEQYF. CDR3 bases: TGCGCCAGCAGCTTGGTACCCAGTGATGAGCAGTACTTC.

This clonotype was detected only a few times. At one end, the junction sequence differs from germline, possibly due to a read error. The J gene is TRBJ2-3, the V gene TRBV20-1; 9 bases match TRBD2. CDR3 size: 17 residues. Per germline, CDR1 DFQATT and CDR2 SNEGSKA (reference sequence). CDR3 bases: TGCAGTGCGAGAGGGACTAGCAGCTTCGCTAGCACAGATACGCAGTATTTT. Translation: CSARGTSSFASTDTQYF.

J is TRBJ2-7 and V is TRBV27; TRBD2 aligns across 9 bases. The CDR3 covers 14 residues. CDR1 and CDR2 (germline): MNHEY, SMNVEV (reference sequence). V lost 3 bases and J lost 6; bases outside the gene matches: 6. CDR3 loop: CASSFLGTSSEQYV. CDR3 nucleotide sequence: TGTGCCAGCAGTTTCCTTGGGACTAGCAGCGAGCAGTACGTC.

The chain links TRBV10-3 to TRBJ2-1; weak D call: TRBD1 (6 bases). The V end was cut by 10 bases, the J end by 4 bases, with 11 bases between. CDR1 is ENHRY, CDR2 SYGVKD, per germline. This CDR3 is 12 amino acids long. The CDR3, as DNA: TGTGCCACCAGGGACACATACAATGAGCAGTTCTTC. Translating it yields CATRDTYNEQFF.

The chain is built from TRBV2 and TRBJ2-7; D is undetermined. Per germline, CDR1 SNHLY and CDR2 FYNNEI. The CDR3 loop spans 12 amino acids. Trimming stripped 4 bases from V and 6 bases from J, with 10 bases between. In DNA form, the CDR3 reads TGTGCCAGCAGTGCCTCGGGCGGCGAGCAGTACGTC. Its protein product is CASSASGGEQYV.

Only a few counts were recorded for this clonotype. The chain combines TRBV12-3 or TRBV12-4 with TRBJ2-2; D gene ambiguous. This CDR3 region has 13 residues. Between the trimmed V and J ends, which lost 3 bases and 6 bases, there was a span of 8 bases. The DNA of the CDR3 is TGTGCCAGCAGTTTCCTCGGTTCCGGGGAGCTGTTTTTT. It specifies CASSFLGSGELFF.

Many counts were recorded for this clonotype. The chain carries TRBV28 and TRBJ2-7; TRBD1 matches at 7 bases. CDR1 MDHEN and CDR2 SYDVKM come from the germline V gene. J gave up 12 bases and V 4 bases, and 12 bases lay outside the gene matches. The CDR3 is 13 amino acids. The chain's CDR3 is CASSSPRTGGTYV. The CDR3, as DNA: TGTGCCAGCAGTTCACCCCGGACAGGAGGAACGTACGTC.

This clonotype was picked up a small number of times. The gene calls are TRBV18 and TRBJ2-3; D is ambiguous. V lost 5 bases to trimming and J lost 5 bases, with 11 bases between them. This CDR3 contains 13 residues. Germline CDR1 reads KGHSH; CDR2 reads LQKENI. The CDR3 DNA is TGTGCCAGCTCATCTACCAATGGAGATACGCAGTATTTT. Its translation is CASSSTNGDTQYF.

This chain connects TRBV10-3 to TRBJ1-1, with 7 bases identical to TRBD1. The CDR3 extends over 14 amino acids. CDR1 and CDR2 (germline): ENHRY, SYGVKD. Germline trimming cut 8 bases from V and 1 base from J; bases unmatched to any gene: 7. The CDR3 sequence: CAIGGGGTNTEAFF. The CDR3 bases are TGTGCCATCGGGGGAGGGGGCACGAACACTGAAGCTTTCTTT.

This clonotype was detected only a few times. This chain uses TRBV9 with TRBJ1-2, with 8 bases fitting TRBD1. Germline V gene lookup returns CDR1 SGDLS and CDR2 YYNGEE. The length of the CDR3 is 13 residues. V shed 3 bases, J shed 5 bases, and the junction held 3 bases outside the gene matches. The CDR3 sequence: CASSARTGYGYTF. The CDR3 region has the DNA TGTGCCAGCAGCGCCCGGACAGGGTATGGCTACACCTTC.

This clonotype appeared many times. J is TRBJ2-1 and V is TRBV7-3, with 11 bases aligning to TRBD2. The length of the CDR3 is 16 residues. V trimming: 2 bases; J trimming: 8 bases; junction bases outside the gene matches: 8. The V gene's germline CDR1 is SGHTA and CDR2 FQGTGA. The DNA for the CDR3 is TGTGCCAGCAGCTTATTAGCGGGGGGGCCATTTTATGAGCAGTTCTTC. This gives the protein CASSLLAGGPFYEQFF.

This clonotype has at least ten counts. The chain uses TRBV7-2 and TRBJ1-5; D is undetermined. Germline V gene data show CDR1 as SGHTA and CDR2 as FQGNSA. V dropped 2 bases and J dropped 6 bases, with 8 bases sitting between them. The CDR3 is 13 amino acids. Here the CDR3 reads CASSLPGGQPQHF. The CDR3 bases are TGTGCCAGCAGCTTACCGGGAGGTCAGCCCCAGCATTTT.

Comment on this clonotype: An end of the junction differs from the germline gene, which may be a read error. The rearrangement joins TRBV2 to TRBJ2-7; D may be TRBD1 or TRBD2 (6 bases each). The CDR3 is made up of 11 amino acids. Germline assignment: CDR1 SNHLY and CDR2 FYNNEI. CDR3 bases: TGTGCCAGCAGCCTCGGAGGGGACATTCAATTC. Translation gives CASSLGGDIQF.

This clonotype was observed a handful of times. The V gene is TRBV11-3, the J gene TRBJ2-1; 7 bases line up with TRBD1. The germline gives CDR1 SGHNT, CDR2 YENEEA. The CDR3 has 14 amino acids. Trimming took 5 bases from V and 5 from J; bases not matched to a gene: 6. CDR3 in amino acids: CASSPRTGNNEQFF. The CDR3 bases are TGTGCCAGCAGCCCCCGGACAGGTAACAATGAGCAGTTCTTC. Full variable domain (missing parts from reference TRBV11-3 and TRBJ2-1): EAGVVQSPRYKIIEKKQPVAFWCNPISGHNTLYWYLQNLGQGPELLIRYENEEAVDDSQLPKDRFSAERLKGVDSTLKIQPAELGDSAVYLCASSPRTGNNEQFFGPGTRLTVL.

The chain employs TRBV6-5 and TRBJ1-1; D not resolved. Germline V gene lookup returns CDR1 MNHEY and CDR2 SVGAGI. V shed 6 bases and J shed 2 bases, with 10 bases lying between them. The CDR3 has 13 residues. CDR3 coding DNA: TGTGCCAGCAGCCCTCACCCTAACACTGAAGCTTTCTTT. Its translation is CASSPHPNTEAFF.

The CDR3 region is CASSLGRLAGSTDTQYF. The CDR3 region has the DNA TGCGCCAGCAGCTTGGGGCGACTAGCGGGGAGCACAGATACGCAGTATTTT. The J gene is TRBJ2-3, the V gene TRBV5-1; 11 positions agree with TRBD2. Germline loops: CDR1 SGHRS, CDR2 YFSETQ. V lost 0 bases, J lost 0 bases, and 3 bases stayed unmatched. CDR3 size: 17 residues.

The rearrangement links TRBV20-1 to TRBJ1-3, with D hard to call. V lost 2 bases and J 0 bases, leaving 2 bases between the germline ends. Looked up from germline, CDR1 is DFQATT and CDR2 is SNEGSKA (reference sequence). The CDR3 loop spans 12 amino acids. CDR3 residues: CSARRSGNTIYF. The CDR3 DNA is TGCAGTGCTAGACGCTCTGGAAACACCATATATTTT.

This chain links TRBV6-5 with TRBJ2-1; unclear D gene. The CDR3 is 15 residues long. Per the germline V gene, CDR1 is MNHEY and CDR2 is SVGAGI. Trimming left V 1 base short and J 3 bases short, with 10 bases between. CDR3 protein: CASSYWGRDYNEQFF. The CDR3 DNA sequence: TGTGCCAGCAGTTACTGGGGAAGGGACTACAATGAGCAGTTCTTC.

In its sample, this clonotype was seen a few times. The rearrangement uses TRBV11-2 and TRBJ2-1; 9 bases match TRBD2. Losses at the gene ends were 3 bases for V and 0 bases for J; bases not matched to a gene: 12. Looked up from germline, CDR1 is SGHAT and CDR2 is FQNNGV. This CDR3 region has 19 residues. CDR3 in amino acids: CASSFWGSGGPRSYNEQFF. The CDR3 DNA reads as TGTGCCAGCAGCTTTTGGGGTAGCGGGGGTCCTCGCTCCTACAATGAGCAGTTCTTC.

This clonotype was counted between two and nine times. This chain links TRBV5-1 with TRBJ2-3, with 7 bases aligning to TRBD2. V gave up 6 bases and J gave up 0 bases; unmatched junction bases: 10. This CDR3 is built from 16 residues. Germline V gives CDR1 SGHRS, CDR2 YFSETQ. CDR3: CASKSGLAASTDTQYF. For the CDR3, the DNA is TGCGCCAGCAAGTCAGGGCTAGCGGCCAGCACAGATACGCAGTATTTT.

This clonotype was detected only a few times. This rearrangement joins TRBV5-4 to TRBJ2-1; possibly TRBD1 for D (5 bases). CDR1 and CDR2 (germline): SGHNT, YYREEE (reference sequence). Trimming removed 4 bases at V and 10 bases at J, with 9 bases between. This CDR3 comprises 11 residues. CDR3: CASSLNREQFF. The CDR3 DNA is TGTGCCAGCAGCCTGAACAGGGAGCAGTTCTTC.

The gene calls are TRBV10-3 and TRBJ2-2; a weak D match, TRBD1 (5 bases). Trimming shortened V by 0 bases and J by 4 bases, and 12 bases separated the two germline ends. The germline V gene encodes CDR1 ENHRY and CDR2 SYGVKD. The CDR3 spans 16 residues. CDR3: CAISESFQGRTGELFF. As DNA, the CDR3 is TGTGCCATCAGTGAGTCCTTTCAGGGCCGCACCGGGGAGCTGTTTTTT.

The rearrangement uses TRBV4-1 and TRBJ1-2; the match to TRBD1 covers 7 bases. V lost 4 bases and J lost 2; bases outside the gene matches: 7. The CDR3 extends over 15 amino acids. Germline lookup yields CDR1 MGHRA and CDR2 YSYEKL. The CDR3 DNA is TGCGCCAGCAGCCCAGTACAGGGGCCGAACTATGGCTACACCTTC. Translation: CASSPVQGPNYGYTF.

In regard to this clonotype: The junction does not match germline at one end; this may be a read error. The rearrangement joins TRBV27 to TRBJ2-7, with 10 bases lining up with TRBD1. Germline assignment: CDR1 MNHEY and CDR2 SMNVEV (reference sequence). The CDR3 runs 15 residues. The CDR3 DNA follows: TGTGCCAGTAAAAAAACCGGGACAGGGGCCTACGATCAGTACTTC. It yields the protein CASKKTGTGAYDQYF.

This clonotype was detected only a few times. The CDR3 DNA reads TGCAGTGCTTACCGGGACACCGCCAATGAGCAGTTCTTC. Translated, it gives CSAYRDTANEQFF. V is TRBV20-1 and J is TRBJ2-1, with a weak D call TRBD1 (6 bases). This CDR3 is built from 13 residues. In germline, CDR1 is DFQATT, CDR2 SNEGSKA (reference sequence). The V end lost 5 bases, the J end lost 6 bases, and 14 bases lay between the germline ends.

The chain recombines TRBV5-1 with TRBJ2-5; possible D gene TRBD1, 5 bases. Trimming left V 1 base short and J 2 bases short, with 12 bases between. This CDR3 has 15 amino acids. Germline V lookup: CDR1 SGHRS, CDR2 YFSETQ. This chain's CDR3 is CASSLPRQRQETQYF. Here the CDR3 DNA reads TGCGCCAGCAGCTTGCCCCGACAGCGACAAGAGACCCAGTACTTC.

The chain links TRBV3-1 to TRBJ2-3; D may match TRBD1 or TRBD2 (5 bases each). Looked up from germline, CDR1 is LGHDT and CDR2 is YNNKEL (reference sequence). Trimming left V 1 base short and J 2 bases short, with 13 bases between. The CDR3 loop spans 16 amino acids. CDR3 coding DNA: TGTGCCAGCAGCCAAGTCAGAGGGGCTCTCACAGATACGCAGTATTTT. It encodes CASSQVRGALTDTQYF.

The CDR3 is CASSRRDVYGYTF. The CDR3 nucleotides read TGTGCCAGCAGCCGAAGGGACGTCTATGGCTACACCTTC. V usage is TRBV7-2 and J usage is TRBJ1-2, with a weak D call TRBD1 (5 bases). Germline loops: CDR1 SGHTA, CDR2 FQGNSA. The CDR3 length is 13 residues. Trimming shortened V by 5 bases and J by 4 bases, and 11 bases separated the two germline ends.

The gene calls are TRBV12-5 and TRBJ2-1; 9 bases agree with TRBD1. The V and J ends lost 6 bases and 6 bases, in that order; junction bases with no gene match: 9. CDR1 and CDR2 (germline): LGHNT, FRNRAP. CDR3 length equals 15 residues. CDR3 nucleotide sequence: TGTGCTAGTGGCCCGGGACAGGGTGTTAGCAATGAGCAGTTCTTC. Its protein product is CASGPGQGVSNEQFF.